Sequencing of this T cell receptor (beta chain) was carried out in a study of T-cell reconstitution after alpha-beta-depleted transplantation in children. Library preparation (for TCRbeta) was performed with unique molecular identifiers. TCRdb re-derived calls from the PCR reads in MiXCR, one entry per CDR3 protein. The sample contains roughly 500,000 distinct CDR3 sequences, about 17% of which appear only once. This CDR3 region has 14 residues. The V segment lost 4 bases and the J segment 6 bases; nucleotides outside the gene matches: 12. Germline V gene lookup returns CDR1 SQVTM and CDR2 ANQGSEA. The rearrangement links TRBV29-1 to TRBJ2-7; 7 nucleotides match TRBD2. Sequenced here: PBMCs from the stem cell graft donor, sampled from the stem cell graft. The receptor was isolated from a human donor who donated a stem cell graft to a child with acute lymphoblastic leukemia. CDR3 sequence reads: CSVGFGREFAEQYF. The CDR3 DNA sequence: TGCAGCGTTGGGTTTGGGCGGGAGTTCGCCGAGCAGTACTTC.